This T cell receptor beta chain was observed in a study of blood T cell repertoires in COVID-19. CDR3 length: 17 residues. V shed 1 base, J shed 0 bases, and the junction held 4 bases outside the gene matches. The germline CDR1 and CDR2 sequences are KGHDR and SFDVKD. Authors' analysis steps: Reference gene primer amplification gave estimated nucleated cell counts. Sequencing was performed with immunoSEQ multiplex PCR; in TCRdb, only in-frame clones are kept and a portion is missing. D and trimming were read from the DNA, whereas the V and J calls and clone size are those reported in that table. The sample holds roughly 86,000 clones, approximately 84% seen once.

Sequencing was performed on peripheral blood. This TCR was recovered from a man aged 55 to 70 with acute or convalescent COVID-19. V is TRBV24-1 and J is TRBJ2-2; 7 nucleotides line up with TRBD2. The CDR3: CATSDFSLAANTGELFF. In nucleotides, the CDR3 is TGTGCCACCAGTGATTTCTCTCTAGCGGCGAACACCGGGGAGCTGTTTTTT.